The 32 T cell receptor beta chains below come from one sample, sequenced in a study of identical twins. MiXCR, run by TCRdb on the 5' RACE reads, gives a single entry per CDR3 protein. In the table there are 210,000 or so distinct CDR3 sequences, approximately 8.3% of which are singletons. The same sample was also studied in work on yellow fever vaccine responses in identical twins.

Sequencing was carried out using memory (CD45RO+) T cells sorted from blood. The receptor source for this set is a woman between 18 and 29 years old in good health.

The chain combines TRBV6-1 with TRBJ1-1, with 12 bases that match TRBD1. This CDR3 has 15 residues. Germline V CDR1 and CDR2: MNHNS, SASEGT. The J segment lost 8 bases and the V segment lost 6 bases, leaving 10 bases of the junction unmatched. Here the CDR3 reads CASSIAGTGGWEAFF. The CDR3, as DNA: TGTGCCAGCAGCATAGCCGGGACAGGGGGCTGGGAAGCTTTCTTT.

V usage is TRBV2 and J usage is TRBJ1-2; a weak D match, TRBD1 (5 bases). This CDR3 is 13 amino acids long. Trimming cost V 3 bases and J 4 bases, with 9 bases left between them. CDR1 and CDR2 from the germline V gene are SNHLY and FYNNEI. CDR3 loop: CASSDRTFYGYTF. DNA of the CDR3: TGTGCCAGCAGTGACAGGACATTCTATGGCTACACCTTC.

This clonotype came up a few times. The chain links TRBV28 to TRBJ1-2; the D is unclear. Germline CDR1 reads MDHEN; CDR2 reads SYDVKM. The CDR3 runs 12 residues. Trimming shortened V by 5 bases and J by 0 bases, and 4 bases separated the two germline ends. CDR3 in DNA: TGTGCCAGCAGTGAGTCTAACTATGGCTACACCTTC. As protein: CASSESNYGYTF.

This clonotype occurred a few times. V and J are TRBV14 and TRBJ2-5, with 8 nucleotides matching TRBD1. In germline, CDR1 is SGHDN, CDR2 FVKESK. The length of the CDR3 is 16 residues. Trimming cost V 3 bases and J 5 bases; bases outside gene matches: 11. CDR3 residues: CASSQGLRDRWETQYF. The CDR3 nucleotides are TGTGCCAGCAGCCAGGGACTCCGGGACAGGTGGGAGACCCAGTACTTC.

This clonotype was seen many times. This sequence joins TRBV15 and TRBJ2-3; D not resolved. Trimming pared 0 bases from V and 1 base from J, leaving 11 bases between. CDR3 length: 16 residues. Germline V lookup: CDR1 LNHNV, CDR2 YYDKDF (reference sequence). The CDR3 spells CATSREKGSGTDTQYF. The DNA of the CDR3 is TGTGCCACCAGCAGAGAGAAGGGAAGCGGCACAGATACGCAGTATTTT.

At least ten counts were recorded for this clonotype. The chain joins TRBV7-2 to TRBJ2-7; no clear D gene. The germline V and J ends were trimmed by 3 bases and 3 bases, with 9 bases remaining between them. The germline gives CDR1 SGHTA, CDR2 FQGNSA. CDR3 length: 13 residues. CDR3 sequence (DNA): TGTGCCAGCAGCTTCCAGAGGAACTACGAGCAGTACTTC. It is translated as CASSFQRNYEQYF.

This clonotype was counted between two and nine times. V gene TRBV5-1 combines with J gene TRBJ2-5, with D hard to call. This CDR3 is 13 amino acids long. Trimming removed 4 bases from V and 4 bases from J, with 11 bases in between. Germline values: CDR1 SGHRS, CDR2 YFSETQ. The DNA of the CDR3 is TGCGCCAGCAGCGTGGTCTGGGGAGAGACCCAGTACTTC. It codes for CASSVVWGETQYF.

The CDR3 DNA is TGTGCCAGCAGCCAAGAATTAAGAGGTTTCCAGCCCCAGCATTTT. Translation gives CASSQELRGFQPQHF. The rearrangement uses TRBV4-2 and TRBJ1-5; D is uncertain. The CDR3 contains 15 residues. Trimming shortened V by 0 bases and J by 7 bases, and 13 bases separated the two germline ends. CDR1 is LGHNA and CDR2 is YNFKEQ in the germline V gene.

This clonotype was counted between two and nine times. This chain links TRBV6-1 with TRBJ1-5; D perhaps matches TRBD1 (5 bases). Germline values: CDR1 MNHNS, CDR2 SASEGT. The CDR3 is 15 amino acids. The V gene lost 7 bases and the J gene lost 2 bases, with 15 bases spanning the gap. The CDR3: CASNRIQEGNQPQHF. CDR3 DNA sequence: TGTGCCAGCAATCGAATACAGGAGGGCAATCAGCCCCAGCATTTT.

This clonotype was seen repeatedly, ten times or more. The rearrangement uses TRBV15 and TRBJ2-7; D is perhaps TRBD1 (5 bases). V was shortened by 3 bases and J by 6 bases, with 12 bases between the two germline ends. This CDR3 spans 13 amino acids. The germline CDR1 and CDR2 sequences are LNHNV and YYDKDF (reference sequence). CDR3 sequence: CATSSIATGEQYF. Written as DNA, the CDR3 is TGTGCCACCAGCAGCATTGCAACAGGCGAGCAGTACTTC.

As concerns this clonotype: This may be a read error, as it is one base from a much larger clone. The genes are TRBV20-1 and TRBJ2-7, with TRBD2 matching 8 bases. This CDR3 is 12 amino acids long. Germline V CDR1 and CDR2: DFQATT, SNEGSKA (reference sequence). Here the CDR3 DNA reads TGCAGTGCTCCGACTAGCGCGTACGAGCGGTACTTC. Residues: CSAPTSAYERYF.

This chain links TRBV19 with TRBJ1-5; the D gene is possibly TRBD1 (6 bases). Germline V gene data show CDR1 as LNHDA and CDR2 as SQIVND (reference sequence). The CDR3 is 15 amino acids. V lost 10 bases to trimming and J lost 0 bases, with 16 bases between them. CDR3 in DNA: TGTGCCACCAGGGACCAGGGGAATAGCAATCAGCCCCAGCATTTT. It translates to CATRDQGNSNQPQHF.

This clonotype was found a few times. The chain is built from TRBV27 and TRBJ2-4; D unresolved. The CDR3 is made up of 15 amino acids. V lost 6 bases to trimming and J lost 0 bases, with 12 bases between them. The V gene's germline CDR1 is MNHEY and CDR2 SMNVEV (reference sequence). CDR3 region: CASRDYSLAKNIQYF. Here the CDR3 DNA reads TGTGCCAGCAGGGATTACAGTCTAGCCAAAAACATTCAGTACTTC.

The rearrangement uses TRBV3-1 and TRBJ1-2; D remains ambiguous. Germline assignment: CDR1 LGHDT and CDR2 YNNKEL (reference sequence). Trimming pared 2 bases from V and 8 bases from J, leaving 9 bases between. The CDR3 contains 12 residues. CDR3 loop: CASSQLTGGYTF. Written as DNA, the CDR3 is TGTGCCAGCAGCCAACTTACCGGGGGCTACACCTTC.

This clonotype was seen many times. The rearrangement joins TRBV20-1 to TRBJ2-3; D is perhaps TRBD1 (5 bases). CDR3 length: 15 residues. In germline, CDR1 is DFQATT, CDR2 SNEGSKA (reference sequence). Trimming left V 0 bases short and J 4 bases short, with 14 bases between. The chain's CDR3 is CSARDTQGLSDTQYF. CDR3 DNA sequence: TGCAGTGCTAGAGACACGCAGGGCTTGTCAGATACGCAGTATTTT.

The chain links TRBV9 to TRBJ2-7; no firm D call. This CDR3 is built from 13 residues. Trimming took off 0 bases at V and 4 bases at J, with 8 bases between the two ends. Germline CDR1 SGDLS, CDR2 YYNGEE. The CDR3 DNA is TGTGCCAGCAGCGTAGACGGTTTTTACGAGCAGTACTTC. Protein product: CASSVDGFYEQYF.

The chain links TRBV6-4 to TRBJ2-2; 10 bases map to TRBD1. The ends lost 5 bases at V and 3 bases at J; junction bases unmatched: 3. The CDR3 has 15 residues. Germline V gene data show CDR1 as MRHNA and CDR2 as SNTAGT. CDR3 coding DNA: TGTGCCAGCAGTCCCGGGACAGGGGACACCGGGGAGCTGTTTTTT. It is translated as CASSPGTGDTGELFF.

This clonotype was detected a few times. V and J are TRBV7-9 and TRBJ2-2; TRBD1 matches 7 bases. Germline CDR1 reads SEHNR; CDR2 reads FQNEAQ (reference sequence). Losses at the gene ends were 6 bases for V and 0 bases for J; bases not matched to a gene: 1. The CDR3 sequence is 14 residues long. CDR3 in DNA: TGTGCCAGCAGAGGGACAGCGAACACCGGGGAGCTGTTTTTT. Protein sequence: CASRGTANTGELFF. Supplemented by reference TRBV7-9 and TRBJ2-2, the full variable domain reads DTGVSQNPRHKITKRGQNVTFRCDPISEHNRLYWYRQTLGQGPEFLTYFQNEAQLEKSRLLSDRFSAERPKGSFSTLEIQRTEQGDSAMYLCASRGTANTGELFFGEGSRLTVL.

At least ten counts were recorded for this clonotype. In DNA form, the CDR3 reads TGTGCCAGCAGCTCAGGGGGCTGGTCACCCCTCCACTTT. Translated: CASSSGGWSPLHF. The rearrangement links TRBV12-3 or TRBV12-4 to TRBJ1-6; 8 bases match TRBD1. Trimming removed 6 bases from V and 10 bases from J; junction bases left unmatched: 5. This CDR3 has 13 residues.

The sample holds many counts of this clonotype. CDR3 sequence (DNA): TGTGCCAGCACATACGGGACTAGCGACTACAATGAGCAGTTCTTC. Translation gives CASTYGTSDYNEQFF. The chain has TRBV7-9 and TRBJ2-1, with 10 bases lining up with TRBD2. The CDR3 spans 15 residues. Germline loops: CDR1 SEHNR, CDR2 FQNEAQ (reference sequence). With V trimmed by 7 bases and J by 3 bases, 6 bases remained unmatched.

In its sample, this clonotype was seen a few times. This chain joins TRBV5-6 and TRBJ2-3, with 9 bases fitting TRBD2. V lost 0 bases, J lost 4 bases, and 3 bases stayed unmatched. This CDR3 region has 15 residues. Germline V gives CDR1 SGHDT, CDR2 YYEEEE. For the CDR3, the DNA is TGTGCCAGCAGCTTGGGCGGGAGGGCTGCAGATACGCAGTATTTT. This encodes CASSLGGRAADTQYF.

This clonotype was found a few times. V and J are TRBV25-1 and TRBJ1-1; no clear D gene. The CDR3 totals 12 residues. V lost 8 bases and J 3 bases, leaving 10 bases between the germline ends. Looked up from germline, CDR1 is MGHDK and CDR2 is SYGVNS. Written as DNA, the CDR3 is TGTGCCAGCCAAGGTCCTTACACTGAAGCTTTCTTT. Translation gives CASQGPYTEAFF. Supplemented by reference TRBV25-1 and TRBJ1-1, the full variable domain reads EADIYQTPRYLVIGTGKKITLECSQTMGHDKMYWYQQDPGMELHLIHYSYGVNSTEKGDLSSESTVSRIRTEHFPLTLESARPSHTSQYLCASQGPYTEAFFGQGTRLTVV.

In its sample, this clonotype was seen a few times. The rearrangement links TRBV27 to TRBJ2-7; tentative D call: TRBD1 (7 bases). Germline CDR1 MNHEY, CDR2 SMNVEV (reference sequence). Trimming removed 6 bases at V and 1 base at J, with 16 bases between. This CDR3 has 15 residues. CDR3 loop: CASRDGQAGSYEQYF. The CDR3, as DNA: TGTGCCAGCAGGGACGGACAGGCGGGATCCTACGAGCAGTACTTC.

The chain recombines TRBV20-1 with TRBJ2-3, with a weak D call TRBD1 (5 bases). V was pared by 4 bases and J by 4 bases, with 9 bases between. The germline CDR1 and CDR2 sequences are DFQATT and SNEGSKA (reference sequence). The CDR3 totals 12 residues. In DNA form, the CDR3 reads TGCAGTGCTATTAAACAGGCAGATACGCAGTATTTT. Residues: CSAIKQADTQYF.

This clonotype showed up just a few times. The V and J genes are TRBV5-1 and TRBJ2-3; D unresolved. Germline V gene data show CDR1 as SGHRS and CDR2 as YFSETQ. The CDR3 is 16 amino acids. Trimming left V 0 bases short and J 4 bases short, with 15 bases between. CDR3 sequence (DNA): TGCGCCAGCAGCTTGGATTCGGGCAGGAGATCAGATACGCAGTATTTT. It codes for CASSLDSGRRSDTQYF.

This clonotype was picked up a small number of times. The J gene is TRBJ2-6, the V gene TRBV25-1, with D unclear. The germline CDR1 and CDR2 sequences are MGHDK and SYGVNS. The CDR3 loop spans 14 amino acids. Trimming cost V 6 bases and J 0 bases, with 6 bases left between them. Here the CDR3 reads CASRGDSGANVLTF. The CDR3 region has the DNA TGTGCCAGCAGAGGCGACTCTGGGGCCAACGTCCTGACTTTC. Looking up the rest from reference TRBV25-1 and TRBJ2-6 gives the full variable domain: EADIYQTPRYLVIGTGKKITLECSQTMGHDKMYWYQQDPGMELHLIHYSYGVNSTEKGDLSSESTVSRIRTEHFPLTLESARPSHTSQYLCASRGDSGANVLTFGAGSRLTVL.

This clonotype came up many times. The rearrangement joins TRBV20-1 to TRBJ1-6, with 9 bases fitting TRBD1. J was trimmed by 10 bases and V by 1 base; bases with no gene match: 8. This CDR3 is built from 15 residues. Looked up from germline, CDR1 is DFQATT and CDR2 is SNEGSKA (reference sequence). The CDR3 sequence is CSARVGTGTSSPLHF. The CDR3 DNA reads as TGCAGTGCTAGAGTAGGGACAGGGACCTCCTCACCCCTCCACTTT.

There are many counts of this clonotype. The chain joins TRBV27 to TRBJ2-1; D gene unclear. Trimming shortened V by 3 bases and J by 5 bases, and 8 bases separated the two germline ends. This CDR3 is built from 13 residues. Germline CDR1 and CDR2: MNHEY and SMNVEV (reference sequence). The CDR3 bases are TGTGCCAGCAGTTTGTCCGCCCACAATGAGCAGTTCTTC. Encoded protein: CASSLSAHNEQFF.

This clonotype has a count of ten or more. The CDR3 region is CASRRLAGSSGELFF. The CDR3 coding sequence is TGTGCCAGCAGGAGACTAGCGGGCAGTTCCGGGGAGCTGTTTTTT. The gene calls are TRBV7-2 and TRBJ2-2, with 10 bases aligning to TRBD2. The CDR3 has 15 amino acids. The ends lost 6 bases at V and 6 bases at J; junction bases unmatched: 7. Germline CDR1 and CDR2: SGHTA and FQGNSA.

This clonotype showed up many times. The chain couples TRBV7-2 to TRBJ1-2; D remains unclear. Trimming took off 3 bases at V and 4 bases at J, with 9 bases between the two ends. The V gene's germline CDR1 is SGHTA and CDR2 FQGNSA. The CDR3 consists of 13 residues. CDR3 coding DNA: TGTGCCAGCAGCTTTGGTCAACCCTATGGCTACACCTTC. Protein: CASSFGQPYGYTF.

V is TRBV27 and J is TRBJ2-7, with D possibly TRBD1 on 5 matching bases. The CDR3 length is 15 residues. V shed 3 bases and J shed 1 base, with 13 bases lying between them. Germline assignment: CDR1 MNHEY and CDR2 SMNVEV (reference sequence). The CDR3 spells CASSFYRSNSYEQYF. In DNA form, the CDR3 reads TGTGCCAGCAGTTTCTACAGGAGTAATTCCTACGAGCAGTACTTC.

This clonotype was counted only a few times. The rearrangement links TRBV28 to TRBJ1-5; D is unresolved. Germline V gene data show CDR1 as MDHEN and CDR2 as SYDVKM. Trimming removed 9 bases from V and 0 bases from J, with 12 bases in between. CDR3 length: 14 residues. The CDR3 coding sequence is TGTGCCAGTGCAGGTAGCTATAGCAATCAGCCCCAGCATTTT. Encoded protein: CASAGSYSNQPQHF. Using reference TRBV28 and TRBJ1-5 for the parts outside the CDR3, the full variable domain is DVKVTQSSRYLVKRTGEKVFLECVQDMDHENMFWYRQDPGLGLRLIYFSYDVKMKEKGDIPEGYSVSREKKERFSLILESASTNQTSMYLCASAGSYSNQPQHFGDGTRLSIL.